Listed here is a single T cell receptor beta chain. This sample was included in a study of blood T cell repertoires in COVID-19. Study context: Whether acute or convalescent, the COVID-19 samples came from the United States, Italy and Spain. Sample material is recorded as cDNA or gDNA derived from T cells, B-cell-depleted T cells, or PBMCs.

Original processing notes: Amplification of reference gene primers provided the estimated nucleated cell counts. Sequencing used immunoSEQ multiplex PCR; TCRdb keeps in-frame clones, though not all of them. V, J and clone size are taken as reported in that table, and D and trimming were inferred from the DNA itself. The data hold hundreds of thousands of clones, with 82% observed a single time. Input material: peripheral blood. The clonotype was recovered from a woman of 80 years or more with acute or convalescent COVID-19.

This chain's CDR3 is CASSFGGGTSYEQYF. The CDR3 DNA reads as TGTGCCAGCAGTTTTGGCGGCGGGACCTCCTACGAGCAGTACTTC. The chain has TRBV28 and TRBJ2-7; tentative D call: TRBD2 (6 bases). Per the germline V gene, CDR1 is MDHEN and CDR2 is SYDVKM. V dropped 3 bases and J dropped 0 bases, with 12 bases sitting between them. CDR3 length: 15 residues.